Below are 12 T cell receptor beta chains sequenced from a single sample in a study of CD8+ T cells in alopecia areata. The sequencing template was cDNA reverse transcribed from extracted RNA. Assay used: immunoSEQ multiplex PCR; TCRdb lists only in-frame clones, some missing. Of some 210,000 clones listed, around three fifths were seen once; the top ten hold less than 0.6%. Sequenced here: CD4+ T cells sorted from blood, sampled at week 0. The receptors originated from a human donor with alopecia areata.

This clone was detected only a few times. This chain links TRBV6-6 with TRBJ2-5; unclear D gene. This CDR3 spans 14 amino acids. CDR1 and CDR2 (germline): MNHNY, SVGAGI (reference sequence). Trimming removed 0 bases at V and 7 bases at J, with 12 bases between. The chain's CDR3 is CASSYSSQRATQYF. Here the CDR3 DNA reads TGTGCCAGCAGTTACTCGAGCCAGCGTGCGACCCAGTACTTC.

The chain employs TRBV27 and TRBJ2-7, with TRBD1 matching 8 bases. Trimming cost V 7 bases and J 2 bases; bases outside gene matches: 10. The length of the CDR3 is 15 residues. Germline CDR1 MNHEY, CDR2 SMNVEV (reference sequence). CDR3 sequence reads: CASTKAGTGTYEQYF. CDR3 coding DNA: TGTGCCAGCACCAAAGCCGGGACAGGAACCTACGAGCAGTACTTC.

V gene TRBV5-1 combines with J gene TRBJ1-2; 10 positions match TRBD1. Germline CDR1 is SGHRS and CDR2 is YFSETQ. CDR3 length: 14 residues. V was pared by 4 bases and J by 4 bases, with 4 bases of the junction left unmatched. In DNA form, the CDR3 reads TGCGCCAGCAGCCCAAGGACAGGGGGCTATGGCTACACCTTC. It yields the protein CASSPRTGGYGYTF.

This chain links TRBV30 with TRBJ2-7; D is undetermined. Trimming removed 6 bases from V and 2 bases from J, with 17 bases in between. CDR1 and CDR2 from the germline V gene are GTSNPN and SVGIG (reference sequence). The CDR3 spans 14 residues. CDR3 DNA: TGTGCCTGCACCCATTCCAATGGCCCCTACGAGCAGTACTTC. As protein: CACTHSNGPYEQYF.

This clone occurred a few times. This chain connects TRBV5-6 to TRBJ2-2; 9 positions match TRBD2. V trimming: 1 base; J trimming: 3 bases; junction bases outside the gene matches: 4. The CDR3 runs 16 residues. Germline CDR1 is SGHDT and CDR2 is YYEEEE. The CDR3 sequence is CASSLLAGEYTGELFF. The CDR3 nucleotides are TGTGCCAGCAGCTTGTTAGCGGGGGAATACACCGGGGAGCTGTTTTTT. The whole variable domain, filled in from reference TRBV5-6 and TRBJ2-2, reads DAGVTQSPTHLIKTRGQQVTLRCSPKSGHDTVSWYQQALGQGPQFIFQYYEEEERQRGNFPDRFSGHQFPNYSSELNVNALLLGDSALYLCASSLLAGEYTGELFFGEGSRLTVL.

This CDR3 is CASSGDSKVHEQYF. The CDR3 coding sequence is TGTGCCAGCTCGGGGGACAGCAAAGTACACGAGCAGTACTTC. The chain combines TRBV18 with TRBJ2-7, with 7 bases fitting TRBD1. The CDR3 contains 14 residues. Looked up from germline, CDR1 is KGHSH and CDR2 is LQKENI. V lost 6 bases, J lost 5 bases, and 10 bases stayed unmatched.

The CDR3 spells CASSQAPQGFGEQYF. The DNA for the CDR3 is TGCGCCAGCAGCCAAGCCCCACAGGGTTTCGGCGAGCAGTACTTC. The chain recombines TRBV4-1 with TRBJ2-7, with a tentative D call TRBD1 (6 bases). Germline CDR1 is MGHRA and CDR2 is YSYEKL. The V gene lost 1 base and the J gene lost 6 bases, with 16 bases spanning the gap. The CDR3 sequence is 15 residues long.

The chain is built from TRBV15 and TRBJ2-3, with 7 nucleotides matching TRBD2. With 5 bases clipped from V and 6 bases from J, the junction kept 8 bases outside the gene matches. This CDR3 is 14 amino acids long. Germline values: CDR1 LNHNV, CDR2 YYDKDF (reference sequence). Here the CDR3 reads CATSGRREKDTQYF. CDR3 sequence (DNA): TGTGCCACCAGCGGTAGGCGGGAGAAGGATACGCAGTATTTT.

The chain links TRBV5-1 to TRBJ2-7; D gene unclear. This CDR3 contains 15 residues. In germline, CDR1 is SGHRS, CDR2 YFSETQ. Trimming pared 1 base from V and 1 base from J, leaving 12 bases between. This CDR3 reads CASSLQNSVSYEQYF. CDR3 in DNA: TGCGCCAGCAGCTTGCAGAACAGTGTGTCCTACGAGCAGTACTTC.

This clone was seen a handful of times. V is TRBV4-1 and J is TRBJ1-3; D remains unclear. CDR1 is MGHRA and CDR2 is YSYEKL in the germline V gene. This CDR3 has 13 amino acids. V was trimmed by 5 bases and J by 0 bases, leaving 5 bases between them. CDR3 sequence: CASSTVSGNTIYF. In DNA form, the CDR3 reads TGCGCCAGCAGCACAGTCTCTGGAAACACCATATATTTT.

Only a few counts were recorded for this clone. The V call is TRBV6-5, the J call TRBJ2-1; D remains ambiguous. The germline gives CDR1 MNHEY, CDR2 SVGAGI. This CDR3 is 13 amino acids long. V gave up 0 bases and J gave up 5 bases, with 5 bases separating them. This CDR3 is CASSYSADNEQFF. The DNA for the CDR3 is TGTGCCAGCAGTTACTCTGCTGACAATGAGCAGTTCTTC.

This clone turned up a few times. The V and J genes are TRBV4-1 and TRBJ2-5; D perhaps matches TRBD1 (6 bases). CDR1 and CDR2 from the germline V gene are MGHRA and YSYEKL. Trimming cost V 2 bases and J 5 bases, with 12 bases left between them. The CDR3 extends over 14 amino acids. The CDR3 nucleotides are TGCGCCAGCAGCCAAATACAGGGTGTGGAGACCCAGTACTTC. Its translation: CASSQIQGVETQYF.